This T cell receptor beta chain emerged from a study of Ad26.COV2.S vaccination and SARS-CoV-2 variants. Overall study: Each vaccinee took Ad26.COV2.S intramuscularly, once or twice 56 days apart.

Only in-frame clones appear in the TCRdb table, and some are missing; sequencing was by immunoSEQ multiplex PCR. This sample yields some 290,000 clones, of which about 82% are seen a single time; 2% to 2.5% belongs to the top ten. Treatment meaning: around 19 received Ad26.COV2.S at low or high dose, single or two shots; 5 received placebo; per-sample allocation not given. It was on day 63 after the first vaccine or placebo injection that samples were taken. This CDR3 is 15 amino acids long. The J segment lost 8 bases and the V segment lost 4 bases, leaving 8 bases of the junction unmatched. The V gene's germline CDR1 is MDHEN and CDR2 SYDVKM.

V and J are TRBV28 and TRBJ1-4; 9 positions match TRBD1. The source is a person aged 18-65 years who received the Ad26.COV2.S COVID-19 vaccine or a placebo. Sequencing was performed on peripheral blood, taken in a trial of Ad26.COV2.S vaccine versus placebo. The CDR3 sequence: CASSSTGTGREKLFF. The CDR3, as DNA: TGTGCCAGCAGTTCCACCGGGACAGGGCGGGAAAAACTGTTTTTT.